The clone carrying this T cell receptor beta chain was observed at least ten times. Primed by a sample-barcoded 5' primer and a J-beta primer mix, a second PCR proceeded for 7 to 11 cycles. Each CDR3 protein gets one entry after TCRdb re-called the 5' RACE reads with MiXCR. The sample consists of over 600,000 distinct CDR3 sequences, about 21% of them appearing once. The sample originates from a study of blood T cells in healthy people across ages. Sequencing was performed on blood. This sequence was found in a man aged 65 to 79 in good health.

For the CDR3, the DNA is TGCGCCAGCAGCTTCCAGTTACAGGGCTTTGGCACAGATACGCAGTATTTT. This translates into CASSFQLQGFGTDTQYF. The chain is built from TRBV4-1 and TRBJ2-3, with a possible D match to TRBD1 (6 bases). Per the germline V gene, CDR1 is MGHRA and CDR2 is YSYEKL. The CDR3 totals 17 residues. Trimming took off 5 bases at V and 1 base at J, with 19 bases between the two ends.